This T cell receptor beta chain emerged from a study of technical replicates of blood from a handful of donors. This clone was detected once. Trimming took off 0 bases at V and 9 bases at J, with 10 bases between the two ends. Germline V gene sequence: CDR1 SGHRS, CDR2 YFSETQ. The CDR3 is 13 residues long. Produced via immunoSEQ multiplex PCR; TCRdb's table is partial and in-frame only. The sample has 8,500 to 13,000 clones, about 95% seen once. This sequence joins TRBV5-1 and TRBJ2-1; tentative D call: TRBD1 (8 bases). The TCR comes from a human donor in good health. The sequenced material came from PBMCs. The CDR3 spells CASSLDRGGEQFF. The CDR3 nucleotides read TGCGCCAGCAGCTTGGACAGGGGGGGTGAGCAGTTCTTC. Using reference TRBV5-1 and TRBJ2-1 for the parts outside the CDR3, the full variable domain is KAGVTQTPRYLIKTRGQQVTLSCSPISGHRSVSWYQQTPGQGLQFLFEYFSETQRNKGNFPGRFSGRQFSNSRSEMNVSTLELGDSALYLCASSLDRGGEQFFGPGTRLTVL.